This T cell receptor (beta chain) is from a study of cytomegalovirus exposure and HLA in healthy donors. The repertoire was sequenced with immunoSEQ multiplex PCR; TCRdb's copy has only in-frame clones and lacks some. The profile shows some 180,000 clones, more than 75% of them singletons. This CDR3 is built from 15 residues. The ends were cut back, 4 bases at V and 3 bases at J, with 17 bases in the middle. Germline assignment: CDR1 SGHDT and CDR2 YYEEEE. V usage is TRBV5-6 and J usage is TRBJ2-7, with D possibly being TRBD1 (5 bases). The TCR comes from a man in his thirties or forties in good health and CMV-seropositive. The sample consisted of PBMCs. CDR3 nucleotides: TGTGCCAGCAGCCCCTCAGGGCCCCTAGGCTACGAGCAGTACTTC. Amino acids: CASSPSGPLGYEQYF.